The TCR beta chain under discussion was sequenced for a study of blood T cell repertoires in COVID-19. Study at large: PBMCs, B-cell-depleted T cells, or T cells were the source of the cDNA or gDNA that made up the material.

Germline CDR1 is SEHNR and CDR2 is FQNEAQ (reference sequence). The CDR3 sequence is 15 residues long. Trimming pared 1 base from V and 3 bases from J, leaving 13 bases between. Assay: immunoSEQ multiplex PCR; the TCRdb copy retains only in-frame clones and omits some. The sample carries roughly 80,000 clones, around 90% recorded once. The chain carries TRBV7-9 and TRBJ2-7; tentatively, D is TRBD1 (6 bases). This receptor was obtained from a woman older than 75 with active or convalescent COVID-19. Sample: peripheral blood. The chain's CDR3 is CASSLGTGKSYEQYF. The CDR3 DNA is TGTGCCAGCAGCTTAGGAACAGGGAAAAGCTACGAGCAGTACTTC.